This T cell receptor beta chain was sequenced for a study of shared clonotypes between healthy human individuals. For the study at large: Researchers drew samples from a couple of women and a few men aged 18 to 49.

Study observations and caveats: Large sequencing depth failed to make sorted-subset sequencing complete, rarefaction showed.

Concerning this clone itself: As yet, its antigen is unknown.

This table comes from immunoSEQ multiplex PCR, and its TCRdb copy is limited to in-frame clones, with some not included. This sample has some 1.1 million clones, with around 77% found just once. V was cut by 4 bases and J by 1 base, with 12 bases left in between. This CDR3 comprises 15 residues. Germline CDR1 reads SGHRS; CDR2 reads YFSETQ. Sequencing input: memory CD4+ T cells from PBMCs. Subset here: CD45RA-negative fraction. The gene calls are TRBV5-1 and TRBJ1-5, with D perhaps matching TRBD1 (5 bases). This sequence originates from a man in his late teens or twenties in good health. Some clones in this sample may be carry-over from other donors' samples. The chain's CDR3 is CASSQQGTSNQPQHF. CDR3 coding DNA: TGCGCCAGCAGCCAGCAGGGAACAAGCAATCAGCCCCAGCATTTT.